This T cell receptor (beta chain) was sequenced for a study of T cell responses to AZD1222 COVID-19 vaccine. Study information: Researchers grouped second doses given at about 4 or about 12 weeks into one pool.

Here immunoSEQ multiplex PCR was the method, and the copy in TCRdb shows in-frame clones only, minus some. The sample lists 65,000 to 100,000 clones, 80% occurring once. Study-level findings and limits: Among those given AZD1222, only five to seven were seropositive at baseline. Repertoires were obtained only post-peak T cell response. Spike-wide coverage was observed for vaccine-associated CD4 TCRs, with dominant responses at 160-218 and 743-854.

A remark on this clone: Antigen: not known.

Germline assignment: CDR1 SEHNR and CDR2 FQNEAQ (reference sequence). J was trimmed by 5 bases and V by 5 bases; bases with no gene match: 2. CDR3 length: 14 residues. The sequencing here drew on peripheral blood, taken on day 0 of AZD1222 vaccination. The TCR was taken from an adult in good health. The J gene is TRBJ2-1, the V gene TRBV7-9; 11 bases map to TRBD2. CDR3 residues: CASSPGLADNEQFF. CDR3 bases: TGTGCCAGCAGCCCGGGACTAGCGGACAATGAGCAGTTCTTC.